This record concerns one T cell receptor (beta chain) sequence. The CDR3 totals 15 residues. Germline trimming cut 5 bases from V and 4 bases from J; bases unmatched to any gene: 8. Germline V gene lookup returns CDR1 GTSNPN and CDR2 SVGIG (reference sequence). The data are from a study of cytomegalovirus exposure and HLA in healthy donors. The PCR had 60 Vbeta and 13 Jbeta primers. Produced via immunoSEQ multiplex PCR; TCRdb's table is partial and in-frame only. The sample holds more than 95,000 clones; approximately 80% are singletons and the top ten take around 5%. V is TRBV30 and J is TRBJ2-3; 11 positions match TRBD2. Sequenced: PBMCs. This sequence was found in a woman aged 18-29 years in good health and CMV-seropositive. CDR3 sequence: CAWWGLAEVPDTQYF. For the CDR3, the DNA is TGTGCCTGGTGGGGACTAGCGGAGGTGCCAGATACGCAGTATTTT.